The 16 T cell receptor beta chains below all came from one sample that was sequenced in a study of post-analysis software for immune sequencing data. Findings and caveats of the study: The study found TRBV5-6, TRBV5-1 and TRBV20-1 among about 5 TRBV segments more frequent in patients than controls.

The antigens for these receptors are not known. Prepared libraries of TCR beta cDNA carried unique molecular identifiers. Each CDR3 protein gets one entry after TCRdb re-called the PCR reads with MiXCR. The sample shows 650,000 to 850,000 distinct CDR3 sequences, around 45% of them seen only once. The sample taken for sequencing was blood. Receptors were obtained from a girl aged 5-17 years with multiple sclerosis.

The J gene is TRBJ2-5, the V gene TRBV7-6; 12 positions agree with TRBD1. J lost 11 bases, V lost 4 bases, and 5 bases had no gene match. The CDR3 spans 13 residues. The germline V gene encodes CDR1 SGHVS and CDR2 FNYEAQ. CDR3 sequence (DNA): TGTGCCAGCAGCTGGGACAGGGGGCAAGAGCAGTACTTC. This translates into CASSWDRGQEQYF.

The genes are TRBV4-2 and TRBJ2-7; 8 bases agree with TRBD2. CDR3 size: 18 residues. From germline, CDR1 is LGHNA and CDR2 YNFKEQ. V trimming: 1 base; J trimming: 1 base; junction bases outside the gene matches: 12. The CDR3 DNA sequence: TGTGCCAGCAGCCAAGTGAGGCTAGCGGGTGGGGATTCCTACGAGCAGTACTTC. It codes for CASSQVRLAGGDSYEQYF.

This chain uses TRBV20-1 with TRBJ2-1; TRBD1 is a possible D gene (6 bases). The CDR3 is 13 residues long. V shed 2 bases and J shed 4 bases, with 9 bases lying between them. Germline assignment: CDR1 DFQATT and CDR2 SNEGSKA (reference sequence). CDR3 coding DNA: TGCAGTGCTAGAAGGACAGAGTACAATGAGCAGTTCTTC. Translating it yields CSARRTEYNEQFF.

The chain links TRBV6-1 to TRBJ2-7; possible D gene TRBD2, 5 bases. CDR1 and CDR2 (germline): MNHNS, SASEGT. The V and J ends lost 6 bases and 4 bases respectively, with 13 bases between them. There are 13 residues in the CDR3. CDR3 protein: CASRLGFGYEQYF. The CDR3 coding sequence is TGTGCCAGCAGACTAGGGTTTGGGTACGAGCAGTACTTC.

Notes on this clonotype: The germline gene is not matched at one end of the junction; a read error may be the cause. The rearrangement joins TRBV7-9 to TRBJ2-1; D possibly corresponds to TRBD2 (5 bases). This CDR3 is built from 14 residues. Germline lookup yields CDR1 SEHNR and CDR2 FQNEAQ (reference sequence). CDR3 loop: CSSSPTYSAHEQFF. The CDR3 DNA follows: TGTTCCAGCAGCCCAACCTATAGCGCCCATGAGCAGTTCTTC. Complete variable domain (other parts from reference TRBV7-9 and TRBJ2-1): DTGVSQNPRHKITKRGQNVTFRCDPISEHNRLYWYRQTLGQGPEFLTYFQNEAQLEKSRLLSDRFSAERPKGSFSTLEIQRTEQGDSAMYLCSSSPTYSAHEQFFGPGTRLTVL.

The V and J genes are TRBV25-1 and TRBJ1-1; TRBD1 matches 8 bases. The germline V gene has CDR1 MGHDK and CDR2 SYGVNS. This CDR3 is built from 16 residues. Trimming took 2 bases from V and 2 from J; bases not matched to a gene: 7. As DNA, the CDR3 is TGTGCCAGCAGTGAACCTTACAGGGGGATCAACACTGAAGCTTTCTTT. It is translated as CASSEPYRGINTEAFF.

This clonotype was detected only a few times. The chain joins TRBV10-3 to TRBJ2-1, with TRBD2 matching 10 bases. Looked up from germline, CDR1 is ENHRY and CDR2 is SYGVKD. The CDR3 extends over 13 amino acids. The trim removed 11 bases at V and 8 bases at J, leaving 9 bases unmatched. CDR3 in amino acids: CAHKREGNDEQFF. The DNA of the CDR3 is TGTGCCCACAAGCGGGAGGGTAACGATGAGCAGTTCTTC.

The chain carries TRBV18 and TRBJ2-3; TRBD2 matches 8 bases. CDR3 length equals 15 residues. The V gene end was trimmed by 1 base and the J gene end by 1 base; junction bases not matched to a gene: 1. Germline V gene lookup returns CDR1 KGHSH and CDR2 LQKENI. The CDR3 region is CASSPQTSGTDTQYF. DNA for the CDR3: TGTGCCAGCTCACCACAGACTAGCGGCACAGATACGCAGTATTTT.

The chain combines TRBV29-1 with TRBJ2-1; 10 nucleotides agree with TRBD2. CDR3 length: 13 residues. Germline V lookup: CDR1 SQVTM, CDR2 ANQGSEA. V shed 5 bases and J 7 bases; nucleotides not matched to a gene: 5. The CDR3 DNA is TGCAGCGTTAGGGCTAGCGGGAGTAATGAGCAGTTCTTC. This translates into CSVRASGSNEQFF.

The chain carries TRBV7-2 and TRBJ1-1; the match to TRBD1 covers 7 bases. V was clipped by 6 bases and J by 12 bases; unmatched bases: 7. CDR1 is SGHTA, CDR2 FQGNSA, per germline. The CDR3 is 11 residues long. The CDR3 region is CASRVDRETFF. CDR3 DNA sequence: TGTGCCAGCAGAGTAGACAGGGAAACTTTCTTT.

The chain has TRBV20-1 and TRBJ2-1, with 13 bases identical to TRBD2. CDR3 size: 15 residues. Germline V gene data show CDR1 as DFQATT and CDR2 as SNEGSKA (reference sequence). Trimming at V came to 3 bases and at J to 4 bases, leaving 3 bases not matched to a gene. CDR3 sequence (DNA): TGCAGTGCTAGGGGGACTAGCGGGACGTACAATGAGCAGTTCTTC. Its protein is CSARGTSGTYNEQFF.

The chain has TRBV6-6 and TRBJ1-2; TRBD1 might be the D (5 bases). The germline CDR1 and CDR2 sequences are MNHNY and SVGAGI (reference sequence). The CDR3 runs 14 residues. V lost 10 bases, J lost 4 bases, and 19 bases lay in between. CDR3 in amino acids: CATTGGEWGYGYTF. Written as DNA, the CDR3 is TGTGCCACTACCGGAGGGGAGTGGGGCTATGGCTACACCTTC.

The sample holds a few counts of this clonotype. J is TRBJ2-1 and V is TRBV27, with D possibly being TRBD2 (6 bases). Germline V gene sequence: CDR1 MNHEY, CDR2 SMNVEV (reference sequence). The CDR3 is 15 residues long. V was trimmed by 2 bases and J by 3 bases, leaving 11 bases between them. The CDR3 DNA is TGTGCCAGCAGTTTAGCGGGATCCCTCTACAATGAGCAGTTCTTC. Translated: CASSLAGSLYNEQFF.

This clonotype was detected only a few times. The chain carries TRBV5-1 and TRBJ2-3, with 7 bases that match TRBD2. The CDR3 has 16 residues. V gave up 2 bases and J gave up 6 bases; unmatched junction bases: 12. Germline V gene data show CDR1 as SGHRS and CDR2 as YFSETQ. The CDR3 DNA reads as TGCGCCAGCAGCTTCTCCTTCTCGGCGGGAGTCGATACGCAGTATTTT. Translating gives CASSFSFSAGVDTQYF.

The CDR3 protein is CASSQDRLRPPEEQYF. The CDR3 DNA sequence: TGTGCCAGCAGCCAAGATCGTCTCAGGCCACCGGAAGAGCAGTACTTC. The J gene is TRBJ2-7, the V gene TRBV14; no clear D gene. V was clipped by 0 bases and J by 7 bases, with 19 bases between them. CDR1 and CDR2 (germline): SGHDN, FVKESK. This CDR3 has 16 residues.

The CDR3: CSATSGTSGSVTYEQYF. The CDR3 coding sequence is TGCAGTGCTACCTCCGGGACTAGCGGGAGTGTAACCTACGAGCAGTACTTC. This rearrangement joins TRBV20-1 to TRBJ2-7; 14 bases fit TRBD2. V gave up 4 bases and J gave up 2 bases; unmatched junction bases: 10. Germline CDR1 reads DFQATT; CDR2 reads SNEGSKA (reference sequence). This CDR3 is 17 amino acids long.